This TCR beta chain was recovered during a study of shared clonotypes between healthy human individuals. Execution of the assay was at deep level. The method was immunoSEQ multiplex PCR; TCRdb's version includes in-frame clones alone and lacks a portion of them. The table includes over a million clones, roughly 96% detected once. V shed 0 bases and J 4 bases; nucleotides not matched to a gene: 4. Germline CDR1 and CDR2: MNHEY and SMNVEV (reference sequence). The CDR3 spans 16 residues. Sequenced input: naive CD4+ T cells sorted from blood. Described subset: CD45RA+ positively selected. This rearrangement joins TRBV27 to TRBJ2-1; 9 bases are shared with TRBD2. The receptor was derived from a man in his thirties or forties in good health. CDR3 sequence reads: CASSLSGGRAYNEQFF. In nucleotides, the CDR3 is TGTGCCAGCAGTTTATCGGGCGGGAGGGCGTACAATGAGCAGTTCTTC.